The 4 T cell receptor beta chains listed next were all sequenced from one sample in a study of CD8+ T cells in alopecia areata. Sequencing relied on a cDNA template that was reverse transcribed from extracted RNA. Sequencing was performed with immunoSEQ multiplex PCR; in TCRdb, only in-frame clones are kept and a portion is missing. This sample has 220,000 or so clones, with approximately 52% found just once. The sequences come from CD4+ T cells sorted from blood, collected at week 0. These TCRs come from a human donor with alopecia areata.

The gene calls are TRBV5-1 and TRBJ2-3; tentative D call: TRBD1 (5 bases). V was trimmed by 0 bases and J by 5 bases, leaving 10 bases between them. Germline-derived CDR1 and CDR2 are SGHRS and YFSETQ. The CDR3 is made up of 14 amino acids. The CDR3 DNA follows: TGCGCCAGCAGCTTGGCGGCAGGGCAAGATACGCAGTATTTT. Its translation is CASSLAAGQDTQYF.

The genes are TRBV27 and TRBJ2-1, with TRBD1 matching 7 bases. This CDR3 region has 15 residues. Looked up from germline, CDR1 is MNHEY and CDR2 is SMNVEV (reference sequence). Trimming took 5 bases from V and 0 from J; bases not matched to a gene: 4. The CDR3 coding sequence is TGTGCCAGCAGTATACAGGGGAGCTCCTACAATGAGCAGTTCTTC. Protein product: CASSIQGSSYNEQFF.

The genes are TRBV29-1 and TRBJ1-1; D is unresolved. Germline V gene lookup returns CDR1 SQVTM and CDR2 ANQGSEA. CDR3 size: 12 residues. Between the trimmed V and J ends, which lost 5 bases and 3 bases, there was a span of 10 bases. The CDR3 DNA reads TGCAGCGTTATGGGGATGGACACTGAAGCTTTCTTT. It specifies CSVMGMDTEAFF.

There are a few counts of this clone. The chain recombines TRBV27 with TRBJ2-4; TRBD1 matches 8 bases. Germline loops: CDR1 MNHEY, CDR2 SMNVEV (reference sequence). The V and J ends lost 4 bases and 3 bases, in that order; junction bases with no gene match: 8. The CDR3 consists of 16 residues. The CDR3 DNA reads TGTGCCAGCAGTTCCCTCCGGGACAGGAGCAAAAACATTCAGTACTTC. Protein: CASSSLRDRSKNIQYF.